The clone carrying this T cell receptor (beta chain) has a handful of counts. Its target is unknown. One junction end disagrees with the germline gene, perhaps due to a read error. These data originate in a study of T cell repertoires in cytomegalovirus infection. Across the whole study: As its CMV epitopes, the study selected recently identified HLA-C-restricted and well-studied HLA-B-restricted targets. Through public TCR beta signatures, both CMV infection and matching HLA type were indicated.

Study-wide results and caveats: CMV-specific HLA-C-restricted TCR beta clonotypes dominated the ex vivo response. Identification of carriers of CMV plus the relevant HLA was achieved through cumulative public TCR beta family frequency.

One entry per CDR3 protein results from TCRdb running MiXCR on the reads. Of approximately 730,000 distinct CDR3 sequences listed, approximately 32% are singletons. Germline lookup yields CDR1 LNHNV and CDR2 YYDKDF (reference sequence). This CDR3 spans 11 amino acids. V gene TRBV15 combines with J gene TRBJ1-2, with D hard to call. This receptor was identified in a human donor in good health (CMV status not recorded). Some clones in this sample may be carry-over from other donors' samples. Sequencing used cultured CD8+ T cells from PBMCs, obtained from culture after CMV antigen stimulation. The CDR3 DNA reads TGTGCCACCAGCAGAGATCTCGACATCTCCTTC. Protein: CATSRDLDISF.